A selection of T cell receptor beta chains follows, all from one sample in a study of blood T cell repertoires in COVID-19. Profiled with immunoSEQ multiplex PCR; TCRdb holds only in-frame clones, not every one. The repertoire holds fewer than 120,000 clones, with roughly nine tenths as singletons. Material for sequencing was peripheral blood. The receptors come from a human donor in a cohort sampled during active COVID-19. CDR3s include the opening cysteine and the closing phenylalanine or tryptophan. The order of the fields is V gene, clone size, J gene, D gene, CDR3 protein, CDR3 DNA. A D gene is named only where the DNA matches it firmly. Clone size is shown for a subset of rows, as once, few, many or a class of expanded clone.

>TRBV6-5|.|TRBJ2-2|.
CASSSLQGSTGELFF
TGTGCCAGCAGTTCTCTCCAGGGAAGTACCGGGGAGCTGTTTTTT
>TRBV25-1|few|TRBJ2-3|.
CASSEEGVKQYF
TGTGCCAGCAGTGAGGAAGGGGTGAAGCAGTATTTT
>TRBV5-1|many|TRBJ2-2|.
CASSSTPHRTVNTGELFF
TGCGCCAGCAGCTCCACCCCCCACAGGACGGTGAACACCGGGGAGCTGTTTTTT
>TRBV10-1|.|TRBJ2-7|.
CASSTTGYEQYF
TGCGCCAGCAGTACTACAGGCTACGAGCAGTACTTC
>TRBV28|.|TRBJ1-2|.
CASSYGVGRGYTF
TGTGCCAGCAGTTACGGGGTCGGCAGGGGCTACACCTTC
>TRBV6-6|.|TRBJ1-1|.
CASSSRRQGWTEAFF
TGTGCCAGCAGTTCACGTAGGCAGGGTTGGACTGAAGCTTTCTTT
>TRBV10-1|.|TRBJ2-2|.
CASSDQRVNTGELFF
TGCGCCAGCAGTGATCAGAGGGTTAACACCGGGGAGCTGTTTTTT
>TRBV11-3|.|TRBJ2-1|.
CASSLFRGADEQFF
TGTGCCAGCAGCTTATTTCGGGGGGCCGATGAGCAGTTCTTC
>TRBV6-6|.|TRBJ1-4|.
CASSYEGRPNEKLFF
TGTGCCAGCAGTTACGAGGGAAGACCTAATGAAAAACTGTTTTTT
>TRBV5-4|once|TRBJ2-3|.
CASSLDFRNTDTQYF
TGTGCCAGCAGCCTGGACTTTCGAAACACAGATACGCAGTATTTT
>TRBV2|many|TRBJ2-2|TRBD1
CASSETGGRSGELFF
TGTGCCAGCAGCGAGACAGGGGGCAGGTCCGGGGAGCTGTTTTTT
>TRBV5-1|.|TRBJ1-6|TRBD1
CASSFQTGDLFNSPLHF
TGCGCCAGCAGCTTCCAGACAGGGGATTTATTTAATTCACCCCTCCACTTT
>TRBV11-2|.|TRBJ2-3|TRBD2
CASSFPSGGTDTQYF
TGTGCCAGCAGCTTTCCTAGCGGAGGCACAGATACGCAGTATTTT
>TRBV7-9|.|TRBJ1-2|.
CASSTKQGFGYGYTF
TGTGCCAGCAGCACCAAACAGGGTTTTGGCTATGGCTACACCTTC
>TRBV30|.|TRBJ1-1|.
CAWSSQDGREFF
TGTGCCTGGAGTTCCCAGGACGGGAGAGAGTTCTTT
>TRBV20-1|.|TRBJ1-1|.
CSASSVVTEAFF
TGCAGTGCTAGTTCTGTAGTCACTGAAGCTTTCTTT
>TRBV5-1|.|TRBJ2-1|TRBD2
CASSSLAGGGNNEQFF
TGCGCCAGCAGCTCCCTAGCGGGAGGAGGGAACAATGAGCAGTTCTTC
>TRBV5-1|.|TRBJ2-5|TRBD2
CASSLGVAGAVGTQYF
TGCGCCAGCAGCTTGGGGGTAGCGGGAGCGGTGGGGACCCAGTACTTC
>TRBV6-6|.|TRBJ2-3|TRBD1
CASSPRTGSPPAHDTQYF
TGTGCCAGCAGTCCCAGGACAGGGAGTCCCCCCGCACATGATACGCAGTATTTT
>TRBV4-3|.|TRBJ2-7|.
CASSQHNSYEQYF
TGCGCCAGCAGCCAGCACAACAGTTACGAGCAGTACTTC
>TRBV7-9|.|TRBJ1-1|.
CASSLGDRTNTEAFF
TGTGCCAGCAGCTTAGGTGACAGGACGAACACTGAAGCTTTCTTT
>TRBV6-4|.|TRBJ1-1|.
CASSDPRSRPSGYTEAFF
TGTGCCAGCAGTGACCCGCGGTCGAGACCCTCGGGATACACTGAAGCTTTCTTT
>TRBV7-9|.|TRBJ1-2|TRBD1
CASSLVGTGERGGYTF
TGTGCCAGCAGCTTAGTTGGGACAGGAGAAAGAGGCGGCTACACCTTC
>TRBV7-2|.|TRBJ1-4|.
CASSLSGKRLFF
TGTGCCAGCAGCTTAAGCGGGAAAAGACTGTTTTTT